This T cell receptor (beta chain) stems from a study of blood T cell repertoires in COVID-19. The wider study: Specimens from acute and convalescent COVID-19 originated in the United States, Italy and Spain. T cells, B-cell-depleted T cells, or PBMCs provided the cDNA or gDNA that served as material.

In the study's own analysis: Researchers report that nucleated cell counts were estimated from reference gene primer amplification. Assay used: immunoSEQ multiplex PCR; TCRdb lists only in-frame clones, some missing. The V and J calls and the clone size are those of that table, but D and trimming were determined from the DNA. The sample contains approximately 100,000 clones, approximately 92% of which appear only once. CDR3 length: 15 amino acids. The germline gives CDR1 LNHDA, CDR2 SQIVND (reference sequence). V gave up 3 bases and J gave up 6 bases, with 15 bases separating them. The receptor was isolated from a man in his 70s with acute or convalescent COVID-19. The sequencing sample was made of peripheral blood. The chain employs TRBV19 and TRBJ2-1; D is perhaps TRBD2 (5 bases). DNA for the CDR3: TGTGCCAGTAGTATGGCGGCAACCACTAGCAATGAGCAGTTCTTC. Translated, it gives CASSMAATTSNEQFF.